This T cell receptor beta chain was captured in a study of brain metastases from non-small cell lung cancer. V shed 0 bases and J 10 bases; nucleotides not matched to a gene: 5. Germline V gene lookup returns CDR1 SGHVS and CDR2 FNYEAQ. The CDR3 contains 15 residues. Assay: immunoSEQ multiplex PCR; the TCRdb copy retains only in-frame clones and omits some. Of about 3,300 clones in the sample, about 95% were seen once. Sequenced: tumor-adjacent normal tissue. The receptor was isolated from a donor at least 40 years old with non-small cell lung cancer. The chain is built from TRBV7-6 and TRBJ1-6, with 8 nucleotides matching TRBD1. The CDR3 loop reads CASSLASYRGSPLHF. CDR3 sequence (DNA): TGTGCCAGCAGCTTAGCGAGTTACAGGGGGTCACCCCTCCACTTT.